This TCR beta chain was sequenced for a study of T cell responses to AZD1222 COVID-19 vaccine. The method was immunoSEQ multiplex PCR; TCRdb's version includes in-frame clones alone and lacks a portion of them. The repertoire holds nearly 110,000 clones, with roughly 87% as singletons. The CDR3 runs 16 residues. Germline lookup yields CDR1 MNHEY and CDR2 SMNVEV (reference sequence). Trimming cost V 6 bases and J 2 bases; bases outside gene matches: 12. V is TRBV27 and J is TRBJ1-1, with 7 nucleotides matching TRBD1. The sample here was peripheral blood, taken 28 days after the second AZD1222 dose. This sequence was found in an adult who received the AZD1222 COVID-19 vaccine. This chain's CDR3 is CASSFTFRGINTEAFF. The CDR3 DNA is TGTGCCAGCAGCTTTACCTTCAGGGGGATTAACACTGAAGCTTTCTTT.